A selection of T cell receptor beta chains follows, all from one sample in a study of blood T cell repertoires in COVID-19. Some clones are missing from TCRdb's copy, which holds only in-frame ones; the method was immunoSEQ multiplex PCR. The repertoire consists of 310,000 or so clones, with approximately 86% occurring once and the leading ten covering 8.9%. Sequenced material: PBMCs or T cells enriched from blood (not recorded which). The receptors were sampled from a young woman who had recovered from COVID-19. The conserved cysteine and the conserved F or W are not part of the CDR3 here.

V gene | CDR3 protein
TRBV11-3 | ASSLGGNTEAF
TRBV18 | ASSPGQYSGNTIY
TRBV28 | ASSFVYGGLEATNEKLF
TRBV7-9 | ASSSGVEGSEETQY
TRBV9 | ASSVTGVPYNEQF
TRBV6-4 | ASSADRSTEAF
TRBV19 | ASSWSRDGYT
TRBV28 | ASSYTGANYGYT
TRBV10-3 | AARSGSASDTQY
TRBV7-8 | ASSRGTGANTEAF
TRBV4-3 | ASSRTRDTNTGELF
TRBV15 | ATSRDGGAGGYT
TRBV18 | ASSPSDPRDRYSNTEAF
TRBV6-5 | ASSPVGGGQPQH
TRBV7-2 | ASSPPGQGRTYEQY
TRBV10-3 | AITETGTITEAF
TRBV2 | ASRALTGDSNQPQH